The 27 T cell receptor beta chains presented below share a single source sample, sequenced in a study of cytomegalovirus exposure and HLA in healthy donors. Amplification used 60 Vbeta primers and 13 Jbeta primers. Profiling relied on immunoSEQ multiplex PCR, and the TCRdb table lists in-frame clones only, not all of them. Here the sample table reports 70,000 or so clones. Source material: PBMCs. The source is a boy aged 5-17 years in good health and CMV-seronegative.

The chain joins TRBV27 to TRBJ2-5; 8 positions match TRBD1. TRBJ2-7 explains the end of the DNA better; the J call may be wrong. Per germline, CDR1 MNHEY and CDR2 SMNVEV (reference sequence). CDR3 length: 18 residues. CDR3 nucleotides: TGTGCCAGCAGTTTAGACTTTTCTTCAGGGGGCCGTGTGTACGAGCAGTACTTC. Amino acids: CASSLDFSSGGRVYEQYF.

The rearrangement links TRBV19 to TRBJ2-3; TRBD1 matches 9 bases. Germline loops: CDR1 LNHDA, CDR2 SQIVND (reference sequence). V shed 4 bases and J 1 base; nucleotides not matched to a gene: 6. There are 16 residues in the CDR3. The CDR3 here is CASSTQGAWGTDTQYF. CDR3 DNA: TGTGCCAGTAGTACACAGGGGGCTTGGGGCACAGATACGCAGTATTTT.

V usage is TRBV7-4 and J usage is TRBJ1-6; D unclear. Trimming left V 2 bases short and J 15 bases short, with 5 bases between. The CDR3 sequence is 10 residues long. The germline V gene encodes CDR1 SGHVT and CDR2 SQSDAQ. The CDR3 DNA follows: TGTGCCAGCAGCTTAAGTAGCCTCCACTTT. It translates to CASSLSSLHF.

The V call is TRBV30, the J call TRBJ2-7, with a weak D call TRBD2 (7 bases). Deletions cut 0 bases from V and 2 bases from J, with 11 bases between. The CDR3 length is 14 residues. CDR1 and CDR2 from the germline V gene are GTSNPN and SVGIG (reference sequence). CDR3 region: CAWSVGGPAYEQYF. The CDR3 DNA reads as TGTGCCTGGAGTGTGGGGGGGCCCGCCTACGAGCAGTACTTC.

The chain carries TRBV7-2 and TRBJ2-7; D may be TRBD1 (6 bases). V gave up 1 base and J gave up 0 bases, with 16 bases separating them. CDR3 length: 17 residues. Germline loops: CDR1 SGHTA, CDR2 FQGNSA. CDR3 in amino acids: CASSLVSDSKSSYEQYF. The CDR3 DNA sequence: TGTGCCAGCAGCTTAGTATCGGACAGCAAGAGCTCCTACGAGCAGTACTTC.

V is TRBV5-6 and J is TRBJ1-2, with 9 bases fitting TRBD1. Losses at the gene ends were 0 bases for V and 9 bases for J; bases not matched to a gene: 9. Looked up from germline, CDR1 is SGHDT and CDR2 is YYEEEE. The CDR3 runs to 15 residues. The CDR3 DNA reads as TGTGCCAGCAGCTTGGCCGGGACAGGGCTAAGGAGCTACACCTTC. Translation gives CASSLAGTGLRSYTF.

The V gene is TRBV9, the J gene TRBJ2-3, with 7 bases lining up with TRBD2. V trimming: 1 base; J trimming: 1 base; junction bases outside the gene matches: 0. This CDR3 has 14 amino acids. Germline CDR1 SGDLS, CDR2 YYNGEE. The DNA of the CDR3 is TGTGCCAGCAGCGTAACTAGCGGCACAGATACGCAGTATTTT. Amino acid sequence: CASSVTSGTDTQYF.

V and J are TRBV4-1 and TRBJ2-2; possibly TRBD1 for D (6 bases). V lost 3 bases and J 0 bases, leaving 17 bases between the germline ends. The germline V gene encodes CDR1 MGHRA and CDR2 YSYEKL. The CDR3 contains 18 residues. The CDR3 is CASSHPNWGTPNTGELFF. The CDR3 region has the DNA TGCGCCAGCAGCCATCCCAACTGGGGGACACCGAACACCGGGGAGCTGTTTTTT.

The chain recombines TRBV20-1 with TRBJ2-7; D is uncertain. Looked up from germline, CDR1 is DFQATT and CDR2 is SNEGSKA (reference sequence). The CDR3 runs 11 residues. V lost 1 base, J lost 4 bases, and 5 bases lay in between. The CDR3 region has the DNA TGCAGTGCTAGAGCTAGTTACGAGCAGTACTTC. As protein: CSARASYEQYF.

This chain joins TRBV10-3 and TRBJ2-5; perhaps TRBD1 as D (5 bases). Germline V gene lookup returns CDR1 ENHRY and CDR2 SYGVKD. The CDR3 runs to 13 residues. V gave up 7 bases and J gave up 5 bases, with 14 bases separating them. CDR3 region: CAITNRPGETQYF. CDR3 DNA: TGTGCCATCACCAACAGGCCAGGGGAGACCCAGTACTTC.

The gene calls are TRBV29-1 and TRBJ2-3, with 10 bases that match TRBD1. J lost 1 base, V lost 3 bases, and 7 bases had no gene match. The CDR3 length is 16 residues. Germline V gene sequence: CDR1 SQVTM, CDR2 ANQGSEA. In DNA, the CDR3 is TGCAGCGTTGATCCCGGGACAGGGGTAGGCACAGATACGCAGTATTTT. Its translation: CSVDPGTGVGTDTQYF.

The chain couples TRBV29-1 to TRBJ2-7, with a possible D match to TRBD2 (6 bases). The V gene lost 5 bases and the J gene lost 4 bases, with 18 bases spanning the gap. There are 14 residues in the CDR3. CDR1 is SQVTM and CDR2 is ANQGSEA in the germline V gene. DNA of the CDR3: TGCAGCGTTCGCGGGACCGAGGCTAGTTACGAGCAGTACTTC. It yields the protein CSVRGTEASYEQYF.

V and J are TRBV6-1 and TRBJ2-1; no definite D call. The length of the CDR3 is 17 residues. Trimming pared 4 bases from V and 0 bases from J, leaving 16 bases between. CDR1 and CDR2 (germline): MNHNS, SASEGT. The CDR3 bases are TGTGCCAGCAGTGTAGGAGCGCTCTATAGCTCCTACAATGAGCAGTTCTTC. This encodes CASSVGALYSSYNEQFF.

This chain connects TRBV28 to TRBJ1-1; 8 bases fit TRBD1. Germline V gene sequence: CDR1 MDHEN, CDR2 SYDVKM. The CDR3 has 13 residues. V dropped 7 bases and J dropped 1; count of bases not matched to a gene: 2. CDR3 protein: CASNQGANTEAFF. The CDR3 nucleotides read TGTGCCAGCAACCAGGGGGCGAACACTGAAGCTTTCTTT.

The CDR3 coding sequence is TGTGCCAGCAGTGACAACGACAGGGGCTCCGGGGAGCTGTTTTTT. Translated, it gives CASSDNDRGSGELFF. The J gene is TRBJ2-2, the V gene TRBV25-1; 8 bases align to TRBD1. V shed 3 bases, J shed 6 bases, and the junction held 6 bases outside the gene matches. Germline V CDR1 and CDR2: MGHDK, SYGVNS. The CDR3 is 15 amino acids.

The chain employs TRBV18 and TRBJ2-2; 7 bases line up with TRBD2. Trimming removed 2 bases from V and 7 bases from J; junction bases left unmatched: 4. The germline V gene encodes CDR1 KGHSH and CDR2 LQKENI. The CDR3 extends over 14 amino acids. Here the CDR3 reads CASSPLPSGGELFF. The CDR3 nucleotides are TGTGCCAGCTCACCATTACCTAGCGGCGGGGAGCTGTTTTTT.

The chain joins TRBV7-9 to TRBJ1-3; D is perhaps TRBD1 (6 bases). The length of the CDR3 is 14 residues. Germline V gene lookup returns CDR1 SEHNR and CDR2 FQNEAQ (reference sequence). V was cut by 6 bases and J by 4 bases, with 13 bases left in between. The CDR3, as DNA: TGTGCCAGCAGTTATGGGACATTGGGAAACACCATATATTTT. Its translation: CASSYGTLGNTIYF.

The chain uses TRBV25-1 and TRBJ2-7; no clear D gene. The V end lost 2 bases, the J end lost 9 bases, and 14 bases lay between the germline ends. The germline CDR1 and CDR2 sequences are MGHDK and SYGVNS. The CDR3 extends over 13 amino acids. CDR3 in DNA: TGTGCCAGCAGTGAACCCGACGCACGAGGGCAGTACTTC. This translates into CASSEPDARGQYF.

The chain uses TRBV29-1 and TRBJ2-5; a weak D match, TRBD2 (5 bases). The CDR3 runs to 12 residues. The germline CDR1 and CDR2 sequences are SQVTM and ANQGSEA. The ends were cut back, 5 bases at V and 5 bases at J, with 12 bases in the middle. CDR3 in DNA: TGCAGCGTTAGTGAGGGTGAGGAGACCCAGTACTTC. This encodes CSVSEGEETQYF.

The chain uses TRBV11-2 and TRBJ1-1, with D possibly being TRBD1 (5 bases). Germline CDR1 reads SGHAT; CDR2 reads FQNNGV. The CDR3 length is 14 residues. Trimming took off 5 bases at V and 4 bases at J, with 14 bases between the two ends. The CDR3 here is CASSPSGVGTEAFF. CDR3 coding DNA: TGTGCCAGCAGCCCCTCGGGGGTGGGCACTGAAGCTTTCTTT.

The chain links TRBV29-1 to TRBJ2-5, with D unresolved. Germline V CDR1 and CDR2: SQVTM, ANQGSEA. The CDR3 covers 11 residues. The V gene lost 6 bases and the J gene lost 1 base, with 6 bases spanning the gap. DNA of the CDR3: TGCAGCGTCGGGTTCCAAGAGACCCAGTACTTC. Translated, it gives CSVGFQETQYF.

The genes are TRBV19 and TRBJ2-5; TRBD2 is a possible D gene (5 bases). Germline CDR1 and CDR2: LNHDA and SQIVND (reference sequence). With 3 bases removed from V and 5 bases from J, the gap between germline ends came to 13 bases. CDR3 length equals 14 residues. CDR3 loop: CASSMAGPRETQYF. The CDR3 DNA follows: TGTGCCAGTAGTATGGCGGGCCCGAGGGAGACCCAGTACTTC.

The chain uses TRBV4-1 and TRBJ2-7; D is possibly TRBD1 (5 bases). This CDR3 is built from 14 residues. Per the germline V gene, CDR1 is MGHRA and CDR2 is YSYEKL. The V and J ends lost 1 base and 4 bases respectively, with 11 bases between them. The DNA of the CDR3 is TGCGCCAGCAGCCAAGGGGCAGGGCGTTACGAGCAGTACTTC. Protein product: CASSQGAGRYEQYF.

This chain connects TRBV19 to TRBJ2-2; TRBD2 matches at 8 bases. The CDR3 contains 14 residues. The junction had 3 bases not matched to a gene; V was cut back by 5 bases and J by 4 bases. Germline CDR1 is LNHDA and CDR2 is SQIVND (reference sequence). The CDR3 sequence: CASSSGGATGELFF. The CDR3 DNA sequence: TGTGCCAGTAGTTCCGGGGGGGCCACCGGGGAGCTGTTTTTT.

The chain has TRBV7-9 and TRBJ2-1, with 8 bases fitting TRBD2. V shed 1 base and J 6 bases; nucleotides not matched to a gene: 2. CDR1 is SEHNR and CDR2 is FQNEAQ in the germline V gene (reference sequence). CDR3 length: 14 residues. DNA of the CDR3: TGTGCCAGCAGCTTAGTACTAGCGGTCAATGAGCAGTTCTTC. Amino acid sequence: CASSLVLAVNEQFF.

The chain recombines TRBV7-2 with TRBJ2-7; 11 positions agree with TRBD1. Germline values: CDR1 SGHTA, CDR2 FQGNSA. V was clipped by 6 bases and J by 4 bases; unmatched bases: 8. This CDR3 region has 15 residues. Here the CDR3 reads CASRLDRGPVYEQYF. CDR3 DNA sequence: TGTGCCAGCAGGTTGGACAGGGGGCCAGTATACGAGCAGTACTTC.

The chain recombines TRBV25-1 with TRBJ1-2, with 7 bases lining up with TRBD1. The CDR3 is 18 residues long. The germline CDR1 and CDR2 sequences are MGHDK and SYGVNS. The junction had 17 bases not matched to a gene; V was cut back by 3 bases and J by 4 bases. CDR3 residues: CASSDWSRGLGGGYGYTF. The CDR3 nucleotides read TGTGCCAGCAGTGATTGGAGTAGGGGGCTCGGGGGGGGCTATGGCTACACCTTC.